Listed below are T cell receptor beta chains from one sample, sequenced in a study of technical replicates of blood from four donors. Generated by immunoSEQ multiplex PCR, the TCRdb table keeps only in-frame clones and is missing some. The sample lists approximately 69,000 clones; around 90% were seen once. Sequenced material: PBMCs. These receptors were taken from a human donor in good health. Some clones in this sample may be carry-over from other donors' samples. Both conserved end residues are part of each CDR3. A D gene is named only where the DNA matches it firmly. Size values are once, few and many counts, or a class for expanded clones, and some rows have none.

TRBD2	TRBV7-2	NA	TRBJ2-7	TGTGCCAGCAGCCTGGCTAGCGGGACCTCCTACGAGCAGTACTTC	CASSLASGTSYEQYF
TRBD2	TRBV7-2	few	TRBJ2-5	TGTGCCAGCAGCATCGGGACTAGCGGGGGAGGAAAAGAGACCCAGTACTTC	CASSIGTSGGGKETQYF
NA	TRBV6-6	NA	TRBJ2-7	TGTGCCAGCAGTTACGAGAGCTCCTACGAGCAGTACTTC	CASSYESSYEQYF
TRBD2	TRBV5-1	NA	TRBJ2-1	TGCGCCAGCCAAGCGGCGGGAGAAGGCTACAATGAGCAGTTCTTC	CASQAAGEGYNEQFF
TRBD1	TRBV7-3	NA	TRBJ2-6	TGTGCCAGCAGCTTTTGGACAGGGTCTCAGTTATCTGGGGCCAACGTCCTGACTTTC	CASSFWTGSQLSGANVLTF
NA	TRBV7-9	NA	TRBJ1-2	TGTGCCAGCAGCTTATGGGGGGAGGAGAACTACACCTTC	CASSLWGEENYTF
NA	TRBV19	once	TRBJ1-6	TGTGCCAGTAGTATGACAGGCGGTTCACCCCTCCACTTT	CASSMTGGSPLHF
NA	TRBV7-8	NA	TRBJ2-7	TGTGCCAGCAGCCGCGCCAGGGTAGCAACTCGAAAAGACTACGAGCAGTACTTC	CASSRARVATRKDYEQYF
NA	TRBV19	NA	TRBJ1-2	TGTGCCCCGGACAGAAATGGCTACACCTTC	CAPDRNGYTF
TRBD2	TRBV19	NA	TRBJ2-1	TGTGCCAGTAGTACCAGGACTAGCGGCTACAATGAGCAGTTCTTC	CASSTRTSGYNEQFF
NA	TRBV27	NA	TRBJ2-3	TGTGCCAGCAGTCCAGGGTTTGGGACAGATACGCAGTATTTT	CASSPGFGTDTQYF
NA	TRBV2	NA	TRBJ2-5	TGTGCCAGCAGTCTAGGAAAGAATATCCAAGAGACCCAGTACTTC	CASSLGKNIQETQYF
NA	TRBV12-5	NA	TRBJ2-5	TGTGCTAGTGAGGAACAGGGAGAAGAGGAGACCCAGTACTTC	CASEEQGEEETQYF
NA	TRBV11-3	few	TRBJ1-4	TGTGCCAGCGGTTTACGAAGTCGGCGGACTAATGAAAAACTGTTTTTT	CASGLRSRRTNEKLFF
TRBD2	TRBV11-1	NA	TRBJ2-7	TGTGCCAGCAGCGCGCGGGGGGGCCCTACCTACGAGCAGTACTTC	CASSARGGPTYEQYF
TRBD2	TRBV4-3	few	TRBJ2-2	TGCGCCAGCAGCCAAGATGTCACTAGCGGGAGCATGGGTAACGGGGAGCTGTTTTTT	CASSQDVTSGSMGNGELFF
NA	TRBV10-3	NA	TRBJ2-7	TGTGCCATCAGTGATGGTAACCCTTCCTACGAGCAGTACTTC	CAISDGNPSYEQYF
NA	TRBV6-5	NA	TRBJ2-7	TGTGCCAGCAGTACGGCCGGGAACCACGAGCAGTACTTC	CASSTAGNHEQYF
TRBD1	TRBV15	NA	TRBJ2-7	TGTGCCACCAGCAGAGATAGGACAGGGATCTACGAGCAGTACTTC	CATSRDRTGIYEQYF
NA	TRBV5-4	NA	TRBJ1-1	TGTGCCAGCAGCTGGGCGGGGCTCAATTTGGGGAACACTGAAGCTTTCTTT	CASSWAGLNLGNTEAFF
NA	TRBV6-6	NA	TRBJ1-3	TGTGCCAGCACCATAAGGGGGGGGCACTCTGGAAACACCATATATTTT	CASTIRGGHSGNTIYF
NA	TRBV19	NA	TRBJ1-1	TGTGCCAGTAGTATAGGGCGTGGAGGTAGAGGAACTGAAGCTTTCTTT	CASSIGRGGRGTEAFF
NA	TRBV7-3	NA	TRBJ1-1	TGTGCCAGCAGCTTAACGGGGGGCACTGAAGCTTTCTTT	CASSLTGGTEAFF
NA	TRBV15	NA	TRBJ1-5	TGTGCCACCAGCAGAGTTCCAGGTTATAGCAATCAGCCCCAGCATTTT	CATSRVPGYSNQPQHF
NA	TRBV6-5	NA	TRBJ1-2	TGTGCCAGCAGTTACAGTGGGCCCGGGAACACGGGCTACACCTTC	CASSYSGPGNTGYTF
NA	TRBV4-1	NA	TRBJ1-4	TGCGCCAGCAGCCAACTTCCGAGGCCCGGCAGCGAAAAACTGTTTTTT	CASSQLPRPGSEKLFF
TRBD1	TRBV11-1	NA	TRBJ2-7	TGTGCCAGCAGCAAGAGAAAGACAGGGGGCGCGGGGGAGCAGTACTTC	CASSKRKTGGAGEQYF
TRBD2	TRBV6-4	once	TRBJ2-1	TGTGCCAGCAGTGAGAGCGGGGGGGCCGGGGATGAGCAGTTCTTC	CASSESGGAGDEQFF